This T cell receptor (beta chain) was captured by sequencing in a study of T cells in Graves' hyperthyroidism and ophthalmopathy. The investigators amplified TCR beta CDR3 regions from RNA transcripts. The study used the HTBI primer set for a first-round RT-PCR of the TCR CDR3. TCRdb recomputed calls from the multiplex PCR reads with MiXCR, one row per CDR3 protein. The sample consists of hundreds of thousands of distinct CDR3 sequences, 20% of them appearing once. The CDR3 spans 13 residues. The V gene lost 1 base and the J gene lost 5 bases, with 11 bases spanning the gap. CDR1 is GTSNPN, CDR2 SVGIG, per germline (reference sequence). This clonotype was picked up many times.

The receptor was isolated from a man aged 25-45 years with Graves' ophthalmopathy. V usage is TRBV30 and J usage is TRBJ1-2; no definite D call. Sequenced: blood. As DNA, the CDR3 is TGTGCCTGGAGTGAATTTACGGCTTATGGCTACACCTTC. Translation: CAWSEFTAYGYTF.